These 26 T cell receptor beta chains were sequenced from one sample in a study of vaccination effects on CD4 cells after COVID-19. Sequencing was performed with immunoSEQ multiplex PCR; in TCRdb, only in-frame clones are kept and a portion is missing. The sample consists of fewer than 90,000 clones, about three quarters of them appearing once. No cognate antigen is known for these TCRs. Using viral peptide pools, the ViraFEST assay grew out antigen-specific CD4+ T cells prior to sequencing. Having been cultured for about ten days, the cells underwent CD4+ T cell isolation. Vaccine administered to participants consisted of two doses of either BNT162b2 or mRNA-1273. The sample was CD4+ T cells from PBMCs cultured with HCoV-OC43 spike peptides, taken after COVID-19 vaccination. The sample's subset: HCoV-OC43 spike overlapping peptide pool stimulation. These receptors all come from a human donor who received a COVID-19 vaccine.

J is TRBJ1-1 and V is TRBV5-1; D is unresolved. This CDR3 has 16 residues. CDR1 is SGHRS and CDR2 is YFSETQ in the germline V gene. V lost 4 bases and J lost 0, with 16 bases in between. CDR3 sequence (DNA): TGCGCCAGCAGCAACCCGGGAGCAGCCATGAACACTGAAGCTTTCTTT. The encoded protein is CASSNPGAAMNTEAFF.

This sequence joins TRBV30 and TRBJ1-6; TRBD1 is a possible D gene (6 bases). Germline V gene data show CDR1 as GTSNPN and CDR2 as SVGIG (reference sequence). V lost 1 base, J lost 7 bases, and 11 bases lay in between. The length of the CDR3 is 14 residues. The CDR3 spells CAWSGTGTNSPLHF. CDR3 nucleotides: TGTGCCTGGAGTGGAACAGGGACGAATTCACCCCTCCACTTT.

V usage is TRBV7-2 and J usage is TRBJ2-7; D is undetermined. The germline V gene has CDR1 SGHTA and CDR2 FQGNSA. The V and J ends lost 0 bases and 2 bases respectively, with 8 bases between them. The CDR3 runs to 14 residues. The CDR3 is CASSLAVGPYEQYV. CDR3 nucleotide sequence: TGTGCCAGCAGCTTAGCGGTGGGCCCCTACGAGCAGTACGTC.

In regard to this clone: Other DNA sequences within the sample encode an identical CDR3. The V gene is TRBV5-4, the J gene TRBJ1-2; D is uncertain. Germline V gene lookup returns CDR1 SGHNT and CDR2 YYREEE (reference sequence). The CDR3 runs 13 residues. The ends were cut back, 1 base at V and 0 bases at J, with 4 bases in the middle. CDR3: CASSLPANYGYTF. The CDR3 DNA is TGTGCCAGCAGCTTGCCCGCTAACTATGGCTACACCTTC.

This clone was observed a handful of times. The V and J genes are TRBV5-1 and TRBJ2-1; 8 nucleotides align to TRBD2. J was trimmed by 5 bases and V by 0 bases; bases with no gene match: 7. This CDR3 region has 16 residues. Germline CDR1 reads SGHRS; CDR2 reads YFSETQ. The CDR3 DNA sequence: TGCGCCAGCAGCTTGGTTGCGGGGGGACCTAACAATGAGCAGTTCTTC. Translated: CASSLVAGGPNNEQFF.

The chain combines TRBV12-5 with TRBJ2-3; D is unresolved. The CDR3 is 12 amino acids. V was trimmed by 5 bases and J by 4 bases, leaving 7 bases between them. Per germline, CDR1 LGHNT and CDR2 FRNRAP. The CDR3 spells CASGQRSDTQYF. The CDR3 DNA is TGTGCTAGTGGTCAACGTTCAGATACGCAGTATTTT.

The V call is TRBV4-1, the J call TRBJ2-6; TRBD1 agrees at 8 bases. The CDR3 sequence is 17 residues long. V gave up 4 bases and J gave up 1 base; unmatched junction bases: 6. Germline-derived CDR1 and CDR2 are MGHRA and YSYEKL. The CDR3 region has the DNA TGCGCCAGCAGCCCGGACAGGGATTGGTCTGGGGCCAACGTCCTGACTTTC. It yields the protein CASSPDRDWSGANVLTF.

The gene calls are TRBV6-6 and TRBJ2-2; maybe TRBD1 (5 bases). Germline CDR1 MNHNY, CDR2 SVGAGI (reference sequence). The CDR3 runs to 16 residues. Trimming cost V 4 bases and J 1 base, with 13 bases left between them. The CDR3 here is CASSSRAGLNTGELFF. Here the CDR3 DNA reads TGTGCCAGCAGTTCCAGGGCTGGTCTGAACACCGGGGAGCTGTTTTTT.

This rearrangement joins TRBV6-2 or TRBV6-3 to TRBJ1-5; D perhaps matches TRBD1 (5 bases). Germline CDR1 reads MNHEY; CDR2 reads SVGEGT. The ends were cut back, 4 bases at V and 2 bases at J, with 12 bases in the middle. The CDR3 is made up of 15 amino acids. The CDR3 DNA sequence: TGTGCCAGCAGTTTCGGGGGGTTGGGCAATCAGCCCCAGCATTTT. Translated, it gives CASSFGGLGNQPQHF.

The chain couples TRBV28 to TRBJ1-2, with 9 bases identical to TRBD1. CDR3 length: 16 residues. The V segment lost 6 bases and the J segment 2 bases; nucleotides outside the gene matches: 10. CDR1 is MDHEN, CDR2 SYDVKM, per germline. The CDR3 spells CASSSMGQGRNYGYTF. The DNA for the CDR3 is TGTGCCAGCAGCTCAATGGGACAGGGAAGAAACTATGGCTACACCTTC.

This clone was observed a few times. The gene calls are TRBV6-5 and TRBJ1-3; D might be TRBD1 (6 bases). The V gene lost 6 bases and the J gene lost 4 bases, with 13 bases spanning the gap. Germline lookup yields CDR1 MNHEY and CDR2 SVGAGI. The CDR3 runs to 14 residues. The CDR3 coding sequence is TGTGCCAGCAGACCACAGGGTGGCGGAAACACCATATATTTT. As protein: CASRPQGGGNTIYF.

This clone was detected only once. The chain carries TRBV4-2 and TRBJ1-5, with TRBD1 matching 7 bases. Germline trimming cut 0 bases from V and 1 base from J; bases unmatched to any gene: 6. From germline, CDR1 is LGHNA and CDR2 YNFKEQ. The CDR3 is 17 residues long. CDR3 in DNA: TGTGCCAGCAGCCAAGATTGGACAGGAAGGAGCAATCAGCCCCAGCATTTT. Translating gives CASSQDWTGRSNQPQHF.

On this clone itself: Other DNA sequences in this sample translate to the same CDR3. The CDR3 loop reads CASSLVGGGNQPQHF. CDR3 bases: TGTGCCAGCAGCTTAGTAGGGGGTGGCAATCAGCCCCAGCATTTT. The rearrangement links TRBV7-8 to TRBJ1-5, with D perhaps matching TRBD1 (6 bases). V was pared by 1 base and J by 2 bases, with 9 bases between. The CDR3 spans 15 residues. The germline gives CDR1 SGHVS, CDR2 FQNEAQ.

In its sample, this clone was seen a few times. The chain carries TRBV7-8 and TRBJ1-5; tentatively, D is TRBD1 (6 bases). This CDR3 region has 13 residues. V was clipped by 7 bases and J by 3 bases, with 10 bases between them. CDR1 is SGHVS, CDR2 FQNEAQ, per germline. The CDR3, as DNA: TGTGCCAGCACCCCAGGGGCCAATCAGCCCCAGCATTTT. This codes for CASTPGANQPQHF.

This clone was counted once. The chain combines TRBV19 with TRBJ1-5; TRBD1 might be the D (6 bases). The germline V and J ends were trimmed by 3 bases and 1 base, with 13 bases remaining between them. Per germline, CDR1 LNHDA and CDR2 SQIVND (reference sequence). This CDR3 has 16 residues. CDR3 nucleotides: TGTGCCAGTAGTATCGGGGGGGCGCGGAGCAATCAGCCCCAGCATTTT. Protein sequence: CASSIGGARSNQPQHF.

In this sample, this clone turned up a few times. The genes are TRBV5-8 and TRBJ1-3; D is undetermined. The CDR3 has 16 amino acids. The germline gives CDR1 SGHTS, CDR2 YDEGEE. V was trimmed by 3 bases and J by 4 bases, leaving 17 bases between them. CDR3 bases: TGTGCCAGCAGCTCCGGGAATTCCGCGGGAGGAAACACCATATATTTT. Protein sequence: CASSSGNSAGGNTIYF.

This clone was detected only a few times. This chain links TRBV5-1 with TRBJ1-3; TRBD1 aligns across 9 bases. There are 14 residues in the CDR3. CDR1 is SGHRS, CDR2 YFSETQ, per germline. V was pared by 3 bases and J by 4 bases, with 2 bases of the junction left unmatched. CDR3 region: CASSSTGGGNTIYF. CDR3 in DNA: TGCGCCAGCAGCTCCACAGGGGGCGGAAACACCATATATTTT. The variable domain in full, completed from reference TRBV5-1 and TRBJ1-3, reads KAGVTQTPRYLIKTRGQQVTLSCSPISGHRSVSWYQQTPGQGLQFLFEYFSETQRNKGNFPGRFSGRQFSNSRSEMNVSTLELGDSALYLCASSSTGGGNTIYFGEGSWLTVV.

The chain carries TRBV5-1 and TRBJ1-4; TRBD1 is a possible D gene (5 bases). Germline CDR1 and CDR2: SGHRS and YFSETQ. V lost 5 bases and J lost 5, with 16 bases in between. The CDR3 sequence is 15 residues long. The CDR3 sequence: CASRPFGGGNEKLFF. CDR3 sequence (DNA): TGCGCCAGCAGGCCGTTTGGGGGAGGCAATGAAAAACTGTTTTTT.

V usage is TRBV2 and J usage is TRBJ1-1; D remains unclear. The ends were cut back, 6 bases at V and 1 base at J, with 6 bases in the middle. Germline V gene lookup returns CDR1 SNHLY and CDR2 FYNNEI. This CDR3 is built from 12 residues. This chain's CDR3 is CASRLENTEAFF. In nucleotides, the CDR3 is TGTGCCAGCAGACTAGAGAACACTGAAGCTTTCTTT.

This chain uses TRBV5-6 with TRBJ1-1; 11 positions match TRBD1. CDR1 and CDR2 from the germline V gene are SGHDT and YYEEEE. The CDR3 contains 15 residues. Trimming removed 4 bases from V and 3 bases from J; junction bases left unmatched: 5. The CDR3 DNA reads TGTGCCAGCAGCAGGACAGGGGGCGCGGACACTGAAGCTTTCTTT. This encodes CASSRTGGADTEAFF.

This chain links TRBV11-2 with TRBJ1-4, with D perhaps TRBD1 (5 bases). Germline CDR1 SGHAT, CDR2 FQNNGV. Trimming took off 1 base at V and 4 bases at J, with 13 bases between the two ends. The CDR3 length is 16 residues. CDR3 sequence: CASSLAPVGGNEKLFF. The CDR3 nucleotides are TGTGCCAGCAGCTTAGCCCCGGTGGGGGGTAATGAAAAACTGTTTTTT.

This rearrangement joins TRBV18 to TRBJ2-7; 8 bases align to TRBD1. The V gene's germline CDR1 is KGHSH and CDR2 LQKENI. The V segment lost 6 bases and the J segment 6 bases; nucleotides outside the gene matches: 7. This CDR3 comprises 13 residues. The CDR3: CASSPGQVGEQYV. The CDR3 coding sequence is TGTGCCAGCTCGCCGGGACAGGTGGGCGAGCAGTACGTC.

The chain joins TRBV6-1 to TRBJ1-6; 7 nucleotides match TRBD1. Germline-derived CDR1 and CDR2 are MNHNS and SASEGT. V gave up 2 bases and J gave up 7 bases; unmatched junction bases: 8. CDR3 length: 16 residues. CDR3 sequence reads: CASSETWTGPNSPLHF. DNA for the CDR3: TGTGCCAGCAGTGAAACCTGGACAGGCCCGAATTCACCCCTCCACTTT.

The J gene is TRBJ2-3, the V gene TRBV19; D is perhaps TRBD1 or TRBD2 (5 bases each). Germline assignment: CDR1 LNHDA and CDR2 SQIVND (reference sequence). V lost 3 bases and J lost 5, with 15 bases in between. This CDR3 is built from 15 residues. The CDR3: CASSIIARGRDTQYF. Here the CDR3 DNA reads TGTGCCAGTAGTATTATAGCAAGGGGACGAGATACGCAGTATTTT.

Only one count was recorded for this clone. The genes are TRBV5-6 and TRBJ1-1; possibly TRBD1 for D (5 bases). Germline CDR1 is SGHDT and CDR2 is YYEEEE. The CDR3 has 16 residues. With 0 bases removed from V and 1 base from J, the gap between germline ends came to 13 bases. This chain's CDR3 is CASSLADRGPNTEAFF. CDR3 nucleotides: TGTGCCAGCAGCTTGGCCGATCGGGGACCGAACACTGAAGCTTTCTTT.

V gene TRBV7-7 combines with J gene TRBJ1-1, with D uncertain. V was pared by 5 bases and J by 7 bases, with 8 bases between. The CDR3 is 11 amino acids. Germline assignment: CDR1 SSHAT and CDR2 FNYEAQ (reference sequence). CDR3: CASSTFNEAFF. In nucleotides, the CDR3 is TGTGCCAGCAGCACCTTCAATGAAGCTTTCTTT.